The following is a TCR beta chain sequence with its context. Its antigen is not identified. V lost 4 bases, J lost 4 bases, and 12 bases stayed unmatched. The CDR3 loop spans 16 amino acids. Per the germline V gene, CDR1 is GTSNPN and CDR2 is SVGIG (reference sequence). Researchers ran the PCR with 60 Vbeta and 13 Jbeta primers. Only in-frame clones appear in the TCRdb table, and some are missing; sequencing was by immunoSEQ multiplex PCR. Among under 50,000 clones, roughly 67% were seen once, and the ten largest hold roughly 18%. This sample stems from a study of cytomegalovirus exposure and HLA in healthy donors. Findings and limits, study-wide: There were some public TCRs occurring in many donors, but most TCR sequences were rare. Later analysis identified several of the most significant clusters that appeared linked to common viral pathogens. For TCR beta chains, V- and J-gene trimming was later linked to a missense DCLRE1C variant. An analysis that was carried out later associated approximately 17,000 TCR beta sequences with HLA alleles at 0.05 false discovery rate.

Sequencing used PBMCs. The rearrangement joins TRBV30 to TRBJ2-2; 7 bases agree with TRBD1. The clonotype originates from a man aged 50-60 years in good health and CMV-seropositive. CDR3 coding DNA: TGTGCCTGGATAACAGGGGCCCAATATTTCACCGGGGAGCTGTTTTTT. Amino acid sequence: CAWITGAQYFTGELFF.